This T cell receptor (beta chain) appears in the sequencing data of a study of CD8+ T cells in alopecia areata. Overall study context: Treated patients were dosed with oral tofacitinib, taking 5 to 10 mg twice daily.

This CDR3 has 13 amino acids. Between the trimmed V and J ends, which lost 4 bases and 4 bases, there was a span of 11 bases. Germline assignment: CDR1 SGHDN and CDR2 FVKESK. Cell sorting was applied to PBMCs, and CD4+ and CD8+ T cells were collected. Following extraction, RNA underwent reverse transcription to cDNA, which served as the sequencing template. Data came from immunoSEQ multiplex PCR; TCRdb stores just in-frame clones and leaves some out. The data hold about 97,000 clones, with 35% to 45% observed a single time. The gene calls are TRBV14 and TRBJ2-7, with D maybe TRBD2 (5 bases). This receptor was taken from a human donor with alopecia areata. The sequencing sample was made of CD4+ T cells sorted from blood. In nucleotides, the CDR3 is TGTGCCAGCAGCCTCCGACTACGATACGAGCAGTACTTC. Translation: CASSLRLRYEQYF. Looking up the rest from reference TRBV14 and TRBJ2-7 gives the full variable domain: EAGVTQFPSHSVIEKGQTVTLRCDPISGHDNLYWYRRVMGKEIKFLLHFVKESKQDESGMPNNRFLAERTGGTYSTLKVQPAELEDSGVYFCASSLRLRYEQYFGPGTRLTVT.